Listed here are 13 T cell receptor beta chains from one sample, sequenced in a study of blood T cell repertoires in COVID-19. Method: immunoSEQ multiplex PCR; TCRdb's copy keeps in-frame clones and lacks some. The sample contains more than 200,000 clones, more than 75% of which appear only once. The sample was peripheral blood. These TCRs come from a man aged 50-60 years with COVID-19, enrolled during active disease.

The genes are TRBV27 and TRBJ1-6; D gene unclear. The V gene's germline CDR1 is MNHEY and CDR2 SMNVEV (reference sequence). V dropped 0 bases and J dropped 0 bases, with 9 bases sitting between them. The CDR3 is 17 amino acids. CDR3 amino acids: CASSLSRQSSYNSPLHF. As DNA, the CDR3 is TGTGCCAGCAGTTTATCGAGGCAAAGCTCCTATAATTCACCCCTCCACTTT.

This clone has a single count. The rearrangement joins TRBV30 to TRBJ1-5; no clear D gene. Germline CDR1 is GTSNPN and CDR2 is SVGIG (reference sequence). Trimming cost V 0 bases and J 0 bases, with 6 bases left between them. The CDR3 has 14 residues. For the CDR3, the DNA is TGTGCCTGGAGTGTATCTAGTAGCAATCAGCCCCAGCATTTT. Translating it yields CAWSVSSSNQPQHF.

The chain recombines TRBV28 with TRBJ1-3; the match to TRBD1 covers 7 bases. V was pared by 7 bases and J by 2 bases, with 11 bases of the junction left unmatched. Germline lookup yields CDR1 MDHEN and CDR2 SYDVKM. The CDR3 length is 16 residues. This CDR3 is CASTGGGQITGNTIYF. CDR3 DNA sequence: TGTGCCAGCACTGGAGGGGGACAGATTACTGGAAACACCATATATTTT.

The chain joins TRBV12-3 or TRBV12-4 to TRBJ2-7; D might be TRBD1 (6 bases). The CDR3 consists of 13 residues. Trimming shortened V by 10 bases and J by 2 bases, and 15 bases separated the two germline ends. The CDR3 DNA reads TGTGCCACCTCGTACAGGGTAGCCTACGAGCAGTACTTC. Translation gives CATSYRVAYEQYF.

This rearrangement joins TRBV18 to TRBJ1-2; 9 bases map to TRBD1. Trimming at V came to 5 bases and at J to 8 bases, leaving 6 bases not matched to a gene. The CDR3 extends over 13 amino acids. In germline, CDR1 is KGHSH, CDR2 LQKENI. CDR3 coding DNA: TGTGCCAGCTCATCAAGGACAGGGGACGGCTACACCTTC. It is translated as CASSSRTGDGYTF.

The CDR3 nucleotides are TGTGCCAGCAGAGCCGAGGGAGGATCACCCCTCCACTTT. Protein sequence: CASRAEGGSPLHF. The chain carries TRBV6-5 and TRBJ1-6; D gene uncertain. CDR1 is MNHEY, CDR2 SVGAGI, per germline. Trimming shortened V by 6 bases and J by 10 bases, and 13 bases separated the two germline ends. The CDR3 contains 13 residues.

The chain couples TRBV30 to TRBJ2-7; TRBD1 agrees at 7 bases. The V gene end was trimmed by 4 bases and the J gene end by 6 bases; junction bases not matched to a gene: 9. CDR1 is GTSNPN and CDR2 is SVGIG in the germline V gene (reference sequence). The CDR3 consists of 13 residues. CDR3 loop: CAWNRQGGFEQYF. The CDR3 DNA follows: TGTGCCTGGAACAGACAGGGCGGGTTCGAGCAGTACTTC.

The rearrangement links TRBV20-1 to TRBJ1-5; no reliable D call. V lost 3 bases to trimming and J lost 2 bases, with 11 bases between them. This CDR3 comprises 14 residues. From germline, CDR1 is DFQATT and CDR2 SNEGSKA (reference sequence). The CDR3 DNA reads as TGCAGTGCTAGTCGGCCTACAGGCAATCAGCCCCAGCATTTT. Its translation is CSASRPTGNQPQHF.

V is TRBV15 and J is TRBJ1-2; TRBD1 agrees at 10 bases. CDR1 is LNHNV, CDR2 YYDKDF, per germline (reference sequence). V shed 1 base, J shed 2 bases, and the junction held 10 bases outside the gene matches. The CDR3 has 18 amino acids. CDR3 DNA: TGTGCCACCAGCAGAGTGCCGGGACAGGGGCCGATGAACTATGGCTACACCTTC. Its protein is CATSRVPGQGPMNYGYTF.

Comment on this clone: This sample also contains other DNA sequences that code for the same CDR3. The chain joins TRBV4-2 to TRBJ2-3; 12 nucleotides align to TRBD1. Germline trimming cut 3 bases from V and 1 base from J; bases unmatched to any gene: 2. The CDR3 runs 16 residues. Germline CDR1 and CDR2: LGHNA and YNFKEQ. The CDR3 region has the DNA TGTGCCAGCAGCCAGGGACAGGGGGCGCGCACAGATACGCAGTATTTT. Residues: CASSQGQGARTDTQYF.

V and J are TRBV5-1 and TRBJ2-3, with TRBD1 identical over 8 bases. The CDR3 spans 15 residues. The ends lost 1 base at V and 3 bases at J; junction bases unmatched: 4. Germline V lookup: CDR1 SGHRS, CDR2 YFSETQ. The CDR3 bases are TGCGCCAGCAGCTTGTTAGGACAGGGAACAGATACGCAGTATTTT. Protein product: CASSLLGQGTDTQYF.

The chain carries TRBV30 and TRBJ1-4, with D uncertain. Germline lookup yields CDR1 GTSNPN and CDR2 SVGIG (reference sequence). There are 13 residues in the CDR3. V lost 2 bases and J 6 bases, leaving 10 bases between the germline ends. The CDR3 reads CAWSPGNHEKLFF. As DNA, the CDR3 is TGTGCCTGGAGTCCAGGCAATCATGAAAAACTGTTTTTT. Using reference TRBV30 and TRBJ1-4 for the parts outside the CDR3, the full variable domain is SQTIHQWPATLVQPVGSPLSLECTVEGTSNPNLYWYRQAAGRGLQLLFYSVGIGQISSEVPQNLSASRPQDRQFILSSKKLLLSDSGFYLCAWSPGNHEKLFFGSGTQLSVL.

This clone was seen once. The CDR3 nucleotides are TGTGCCAGCAGCTCCAGGACTAGCGGGTACACAGATACGCAGTATTTT. Amino acids: CASSSRTSGYTDTQYF. The chain has TRBV7-6 and TRBJ2-3, with 11 bases identical to TRBD2. CDR1 is SGHVS and CDR2 is FNYEAQ in the germline V gene. The length of the CDR3 is 16 residues. After removal of 4 bases from V and 2 bases from J, the junction contained 5 bases not matched to a gene.